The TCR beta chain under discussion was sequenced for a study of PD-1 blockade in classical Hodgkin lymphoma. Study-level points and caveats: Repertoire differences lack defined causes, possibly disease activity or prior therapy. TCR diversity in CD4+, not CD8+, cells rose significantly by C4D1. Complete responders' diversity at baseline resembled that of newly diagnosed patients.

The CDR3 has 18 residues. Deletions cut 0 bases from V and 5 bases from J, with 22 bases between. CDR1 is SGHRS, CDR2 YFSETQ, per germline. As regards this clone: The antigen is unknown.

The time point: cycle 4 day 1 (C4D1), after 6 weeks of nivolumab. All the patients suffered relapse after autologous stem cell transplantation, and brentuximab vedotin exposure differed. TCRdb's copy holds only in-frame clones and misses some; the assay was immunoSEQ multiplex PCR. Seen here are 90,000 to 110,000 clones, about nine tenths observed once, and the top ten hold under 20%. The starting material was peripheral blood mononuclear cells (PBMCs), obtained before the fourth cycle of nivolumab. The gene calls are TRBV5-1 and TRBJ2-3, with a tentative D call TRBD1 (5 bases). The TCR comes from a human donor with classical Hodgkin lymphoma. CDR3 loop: CASSLVMSGLGRRDTQYF. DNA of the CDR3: TGCGCCAGCAGCTTGGTAATGTCGGGTTTGGGGCGTAGAGATACGCAGTATTTT. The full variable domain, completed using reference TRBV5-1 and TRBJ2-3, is KAGVTQTPRYLIKTRGQQVTLSCSPISGHRSVSWYQQTPGQGLQFLFEYFSETQRNKGNFPGRFSGRQFSNSRSEMNVSTLELGDSALYLCASSLVMSGLGRRDTQYFGPGTRLTVL.